The 15 T cell receptor beta chains listed next were all sequenced from one sample in a study of OX40 agonist ivuxolimab in advanced cancers. Sequencing was performed with immunoSEQ multiplex PCR; in TCRdb, only in-frame clones are kept and a portion is missing. The sample yields 98,000 or so clones, around 90% seen once. The material sequenced was CD4+ or CD8+ T cells sorted from blood, taken in a trial of the OX40 agonist ivuxolimab. These receptors all stem from an adult with an advanced solid tumor such as melanoma, head and neck, liver or kidney cancer.

This clone was picked up one time. The chain joins TRBV7-9 to TRBJ2-1, with 14 bases aligning to TRBD2. V dropped 8 bases and J dropped 8; count of bases not matched to a gene: 8. The CDR3 loop spans 15 amino acids. CDR1 is SEHNR and CDR2 is FQNEAQ in the germline V gene (reference sequence). The CDR3 region is CASQRGLAGVDEQFF. The DNA for the CDR3 is TGTGCCAGCCAAAGGGGACTAGCGGGAGTGGATGAGCAGTTCTTC.

The chain carries TRBV28 and TRBJ1-1; no clear D. Trimming took off 8 bases at V and 0 bases at J, with 7 bases between the two ends. CDR3 length: 12 amino acids. Per germline, CDR1 MDHEN and CDR2 SYDVKM. CDR3 coding DNA: TGTGCCAGCGTGACGGTGAACACTGAAGCTTTCTTT. It codes for CASVTVNTEAFF. The full variable domain, with the rest looked up from reference TRBV28 and TRBJ1-1, is DVKVTQSSRYLVKRTGEKVFLECVQDMDHENMFWYRQDPGLGLRLIYFSYDVKMKEKGDIPEGYSVSREKKERFSLILESASTNQTSMYLCASVTVNTEAFFGQGTRLTVV.

The chain is built from TRBV30 and TRBJ1-4; 11 bases map to TRBD1. Germline CDR1 reads GTSNPN; CDR2 reads SVGIG (reference sequence). The ends lost 4 bases at V and 3 bases at J; junction bases unmatched: 4. The CDR3 runs to 15 residues. CDR3 region: CAWKGQGASNEKLFF. DNA of the CDR3: TGTGCCTGGAAAGGACAGGGGGCTTCTAATGAAAAACTGTTTTTT. Variable domain in full (rest from reference TRBV30 and TRBJ1-4): SQTIHQWPATLVQPVGSPLSLECTVEGTSNPNLYWYRQAAGRGLQLLFYSVGIGQISSEVPQNLSASRPQDRQFILSSKKLLLSDSGFYLCAWKGQGASNEKLFFGSGTQLSVL.

The chain joins TRBV9 to TRBJ2-5; D possibly uses TRBD1 or TRBD2 (6 bases each). Trimming shortened V by 4 bases and J by 4 bases, and 17 bases separated the two germline ends. CDR3 length: 15 residues. In germline, CDR1 is SGDLS, CDR2 YYNGEE. CDR3 in amino acids: CASSPTGLAAETQYF. The CDR3 DNA follows: TGTGCCAGCAGCCCCACAGGGTTAGCGGCAGAGACCCAGTACTTC.

In its sample, this clone was seen once. The V call is TRBV4-1, the J call TRBJ1-5; D unresolved. CDR1 and CDR2 from the germline V gene are MGHRA and YSYEKL. CDR3 size: 15 residues. Trimming removed 1 base from V and 6 bases from J, with 13 bases in between. CDR3 DNA sequence: TGCGCCAGCAGCCAAGGAGAGGTTCCGTCTCAGCCCCAGCATTTT. It yields the protein CASSQGEVPSQPQHF.

The rearrangement joins TRBV28 to TRBJ2-4; tentative D call: TRBD2 (6 bases). The length of the CDR3 is 15 residues. The V end was cut by 8 bases, the J end by 1 base, with 15 bases between. Germline V gene lookup returns CDR1 MDHEN and CDR2 SYDVKM. The CDR3 DNA reads TGTGCCAGCGGAGCCGGGGGTCCTGCCAAAAACATTCAGTACTTC. Translating it yields CASGAGGPAKNIQYF.

The rearrangement uses TRBV9 and TRBJ2-2; D is perhaps TRBD1 or TRBD2 (5 bases each). CDR3 length: 14 residues. V dropped 2 bases and J dropped 4 bases, with 9 bases sitting between them. Germline CDR1 and CDR2: SGDLS and YYNGEE. CDR3 amino acids: CASSVRGVTGELFF. The CDR3 coding sequence is TGTGCCAGCAGCGTGAGGGGTGTCACCGGGGAGCTGTTTTTT.

The chain joins TRBV29-1 to TRBJ2-1; D is perhaps TRBD1 (6 bases). CDR3 size: 19 residues. Trimming cost V 1 base and J 0 bases, with 22 bases left between them. Germline V CDR1 and CDR2: SQVTM, ANQGSEA. CDR3 protein: CSVEAPLTRGISSYNEQFF. The CDR3 nucleotides read TGCAGCGTTGAAGCTCCACTTACGAGGGGGATCAGCTCCTACAATGAGCAGTTCTTC.

Written as DNA, the CDR3 is TGTGCCAGCATTCTGACAGGGGGCACTGAAGCTTTCTTT. Translation: CASILTGGTEAFF. The chain uses TRBV2 and TRBJ1-1; 9 bases align to TRBD1. Germline-derived CDR1 and CDR2 are SNHLY and FYNNEI. The junction had 4 bases not matched to a gene; V was cut back by 7 bases and J by 4 bases. This CDR3 is 13 amino acids long.

The chain links TRBV18 to TRBJ2-7; D not certain. CDR1 KGHSH and CDR2 LQKENI come from the germline V gene. The CDR3 contains 14 residues. Between the trimmed V and J ends, which lost 3 bases and 0 bases, there was a span of 9 bases. CDR3 in amino acids: CASSPAVNSYEQYF. The CDR3 DNA sequence: TGTGCCAGCTCACCCGCGGTGAACTCCTACGAGCAGTACTTC.

A word on this clone: The junction and the germline gene differ at one end; a read error may be behind it. CDR3 in amino acids: CASSLGVSRVF. The CDR3 DNA reads TGTGCCAGCAGTTTGGGAGTCTCTCGCGTCTTC. The rearrangement joins TRBV27 to TRBJ2-1, with D possibly being TRBD2 (5 bases). The germline V gene has CDR1 MNHEY and CDR2 SMNVEV (reference sequence). The CDR3 has 11 amino acids.

The chain employs TRBV11-2 and TRBJ2-2, with D maybe TRBD2 (5 bases). This CDR3 spans 14 amino acids. Germline loops: CDR1 SGHAT, CDR2 FQNNGV. Trimming left V 3 bases short and J 6 bases short, with 11 bases between. CDR3 coding DNA: TGTGCCAGCAGCTTCAAGGAGGTGTCCGGGGAGCTGTTTTTT. This encodes CASSFKEVSGELFF.

V usage is TRBV6-1 and J usage is TRBJ2-4; D is uncertain. There are 14 residues in the CDR3. Trimming shortened V by 3 bases and J by 1 base, and 7 bases separated the two germline ends. CDR1 is MNHNS and CDR2 is SASEGT in the germline V gene. The CDR3 sequence: CASSDIVAKNIQYF. The DNA for the CDR3 is TGTGCCAGCAGTGATATCGTCGCCAAAAACATTCAGTACTTC.

V is TRBV2 and J is TRBJ2-1; the D is unclear. There are 12 residues in the CDR3. The germline gives CDR1 SNHLY, CDR2 FYNNEI. V was cut by 7 bases and J by 7 bases, with 11 bases left in between. The CDR3 nucleotides read TGTGCCAGCACTATGACTGAAAATGAGCAGTTCTTC. It yields the protein CASTMTENEQFF. The full variable domain, its missing parts supplied by reference TRBV2 and TRBJ2-1, is EPEVTQTPSHQVTQMGQEVILRCVPISNHLYFYWYRQILGQKVEFLVSFYNNEISEKSEIFDDQFSVERPDGSNFTLKIRSTKLEDSAMYFCASTMTENEQFFGPGTRLTVL.

The chain is built from TRBV28 and TRBJ1-3; D not resolved. With 2 bases removed from V and 0 bases from J, the gap between germline ends came to 11 bases. The germline V gene encodes CDR1 MDHEN and CDR2 SYDVKM. The CDR3 is 16 residues long. CDR3 sequence (DNA): TGTGCCAGCAGTTTAGGCCAGGTAGTCTCTGGAAACACCATATATTTT. Its protein product is CASSLGQVVSGNTIYF.